A single sample gave rise to the 22 T cell receptor beta chains below, sequenced in a study of identical twins. TCRdb reprocessed the 5' RACE reads via MiXCR and lists one record per CDR3 protein. Counted here are roughly 1.6 million distinct CDR3 sequences, around a third occurring once; the ten biggest clones make up 0.27%. Sequenced material: cord blood. Receptors were obtained from a newborn girl in good health.

This clonotype came up a few times. The germline gene is not matched at one end of the junction; a read error may be the cause. This chain links TRBV7-2 with TRBJ1-2, with D unclear. The germline V gene has CDR1 SGHTA and CDR2 FQGNSA. The CDR3 length is 17 residues. The CDR3, as DNA: TGTGCCAGCAGCCTAGCCATGTTTTCGGTAACTAACTATGGCTACACCTTC. It is translated as CASSLAMFSVTNYGYTF.

This clonotype has at least ten counts. V and J are TRBV14 and TRBJ1-1; D not resolved. Deletions cut 1 base from V and 1 base from J, with 4 bases between. The CDR3 contains 13 residues. From germline, CDR1 is SGHDN and CDR2 FVKESK. The CDR3 loop reads CASSQGWNTEAFF. CDR3 bases: TGTGCCAGCAGCCAAGGATGGAACACTGAAGCTTTCTTT.

V usage is TRBV20-1 and J usage is TRBJ2-5; TRBD1 aligns across 9 bases. Looked up from germline, CDR1 is DFQATT and CDR2 is SNEGSKA (reference sequence). V trimming: 0 bases; J trimming: 4 bases; junction bases outside the gene matches: 12. This CDR3 is built from 17 residues. The CDR3 sequence: CSARDGGETGGGETQYF. The CDR3 bases are TGCAGTGCTAGAGATGGGGGGGAAACAGGGGGCGGAGAGACCCAGTACTTC.

In the case of this clonotype: One end of the junction is discordant with germline, which a read error may explain. V gene TRBV7-9 combines with J gene TRBJ1-5; possibly TRBD1 for D (5 bases). CDR3 length equals 14 residues. CDR1 is SEHNR and CDR2 is FQNEAQ in the germline V gene (reference sequence). The CDR3 DNA sequence: TGTGCCGGCAGCTTAGAAATGGGGGATCAGCCCCAGCATTTT. It is translated as CAGSLEMGDQPQHF.

The chain carries TRBV5-1 and TRBJ2-3; no firm D call. V lost 6 bases, J lost 0 bases, and 17 bases lay in between. This CDR3 comprises 16 residues. Germline assignment: CDR1 SGHRS and CDR2 YFSETQ. CDR3 sequence reads: CASNQTPNPSTDTQYF. DNA for the CDR3: TGCGCCAGCAACCAAACCCCCAACCCAAGCACAGATACGCAGTATTTT.

Concerning this clonotype: One base away lies a much larger clone, so this may be a sequencing read error. The chain is built from TRBV5-6 and TRBJ2-7; no firm D call. Trimming removed 2 bases from V and 7 bases from J, with 13 bases in between. Per the germline V gene, CDR1 is SGHDT and CDR2 is YYEEEE. The CDR3 extends over 13 amino acids. The CDR3: CASSLLGDGEQYF. Written as DNA, the CDR3 is TGTGCCAGCAGCTTATTAGGAGATGGTGAGCAGTACTTC.

This clonotype was counted a few times. The chain uses TRBV20-1 and TRBJ2-3, with D perhaps TRBD1 (5 bases). In germline, CDR1 is DFQATT, CDR2 SNEGSKA (reference sequence). The CDR3 covers 16 residues. V was shortened by 0 bases and J by 2 bases, with 15 bases between the two germline ends. CDR3 in amino acids: CSARDPHLGVTDTQYF. The CDR3 coding sequence is TGCAGTGCTAGAGATCCCCACCTAGGGGTCACAGATACGCAGTATTTT.

V usage is TRBV5-5 and J usage is TRBJ2-7; 7 nucleotides agree with TRBD1. Germline-derived CDR1 and CDR2 are SGHKS and YYEKEE (reference sequence). V shed 4 bases, J shed 6 bases, and the junction held 4 bases outside the gene matches. CDR3 size: 12 residues. CDR3 coding DNA: TGTGCCAGCAGCCGCGCAGGGGGCGAGCAGTACTTC. As protein: CASSRAGGEQYF.

V gene TRBV27 combines with J gene TRBJ1-2, with D possibly TRBD1 on 5 matching bases. V lost 0 bases and J lost 10, with 12 bases in between. Germline V gives CDR1 MNHEY, CDR2 SMNVEV (reference sequence). This CDR3 contains 13 residues. CDR3 sequence reads: CASSLSGQGAYTF. Written as DNA, the CDR3 is TGTGCCAGCAGTTTATCGGGCCAGGGCGCCTACACCTTC.

This clonotype has a handful of counts. The chain carries TRBV6-1 and TRBJ2-7; D is undetermined. This CDR3 comprises 15 residues. Germline V gene lookup returns CDR1 MNHNS and CDR2 SASEGT. V was trimmed by 1 base and J by 3 bases, leaving 13 bases between them. The CDR3 protein is CASSEGGSRIYEQYF. The CDR3 coding sequence is TGTGCCAGCAGTGAAGGTGGTTCGAGGATCTACGAGCAGTACTTC.

This clonotype was observed at least ten times. The chain links TRBV27 to TRBJ2-5; weak D call: TRBD2 (5 bases). Germline V CDR1 and CDR2: MNHEY, SMNVEV (reference sequence). The CDR3 sequence is 13 residues long. The V end was cut by 2 bases, the J end by 4 bases, with 8 bases between. This CDR3 is CASSLVRAETQYF. The CDR3 region has the DNA TGTGCCAGCAGTTTAGTGCGGGCAGAGACCCAGTACTTC.

CDR3 bases: TGTGCCAGCAGTTCATTACTGATTAATGAGCAGTACTTC. This gives the protein CASSSLLINEQYF. The chain couples TRBV12-3 or TRBV12-4 to TRBJ2-5; D is unclear. Trimming cost V 4 bases and J 11 bases, with 17 bases left between them. The CDR3 extends over 13 amino acids.

Details on this clonotype: Being one base from a much bigger clone, this may be a read error. The chain employs TRBV20-1 and TRBJ1-2, with a tentative D call TRBD1 (6 bases). Trimming removed 5 bases at V and 0 bases at J, with 7 bases between. Germline V lookup: CDR1 DFQATT, CDR2 SNEGSKA (reference sequence). The CDR3 has 12 residues. This chain's CDR3 is CSAGDTNYGYTF. The CDR3 nucleotides read TGCAGTGCTGGGGACACTAACTATGGCTACACCTTC.

The V gene is TRBV20-1, the J gene TRBJ1-2; 7 nucleotides match TRBD1. The CDR3 extends over 15 amino acids. The V gene end was trimmed by 4 bases and the J gene end by 8 bases; junction bases not matched to a gene: 16. Germline assignment: CDR1 DFQATT and CDR2 SNEGSKA (reference sequence). In nucleotides, the CDR3 is TGCAGTGCTATAGGGGGCAGGGGTCACTATTCAGGCTACACCTTC. Protein product: CSAIGGRGHYSGYTF.

The chain combines TRBV20-1 with TRBJ2-4; D is perhaps TRBD2 (6 bases). The CDR3 totals 11 residues. V was shortened by 5 bases and J by 5 bases, with 7 bases between the two germline ends. CDR1 and CDR2 from the germline V gene are DFQATT and SNEGSKA (reference sequence). In DNA form, the CDR3 reads TGCAGTGCTTGGGGGGAAAACATTCAGTACTTC. Translating gives CSAWGENIQYF.

V gene TRBV15 combines with J gene TRBJ2-1; 11 bases agree with TRBD2. V dropped 2 bases and J dropped 4; count of bases not matched to a gene: 4. The CDR3 is 16 residues long. Per the germline V gene, CDR1 is LNHNV and CDR2 is YYDKDF (reference sequence). The CDR3 DNA sequence: TGTGCCACCAGCAGAAACCTAGCGGGGGGTTACAATGAGCAGTTCTTC. This gives the protein CATSRNLAGGYNEQFF.

This chain uses TRBV3-1 with TRBJ2-7; D may be TRBD2 (5 bases). CDR3 size: 15 residues. Trimming shortened V by 1 base and J by 0 bases, and 10 bases separated the two germline ends. Germline V gene lookup returns CDR1 LGHDT and CDR2 YNNKEL (reference sequence). CDR3 nucleotide sequence: TGTGCCAGCAGCCAAGCCACTAGGGCCTCCTACGAGCAGTACTTC. Its translation: CASSQATRASYEQYF.

Of note for this clonotype: Its ends do not fully match the called genes, so a read error is possible. The gene calls are TRBV9 and TRBJ2-1, with 7 bases matching TRBD1. CDR1 is SGDLS, CDR2 YYNGEE, per germline. CDR3 length: 15 residues. In nucleotides, the CDR3 is TGTGCCAGCAGCGAGGGACAGAGGCGCCCCAATGAGCGGTTCTTC. This encodes CASSEGQRRPNERFF.

This clonotype has only a few counts. Given a much more abundant clone one base away, this may be a read error. The CDR3 DNA reads TGTGCCAGCAGGACAGGGCACAATGAGCAGTTCTTC. Protein: CASRTGHNEQFF. V gene TRBV2 combines with J gene TRBJ2-1, with 7 bases fitting TRBD1. Germline trimming cut 6 bases from V and 5 bases from J; bases unmatched to any gene: 1. The CDR3 consists of 12 residues. The V gene's germline CDR1 is SNHLY and CDR2 FYNNEI.

This chain uses TRBV2 with TRBJ1-3; TRBD1 is a possible D gene (6 bases). The CDR3 is 12 residues long. The V and J ends lost 9 bases and 4 bases respectively, with 10 bases between them. Germline-derived CDR1 and CDR2 are SNHLY and FYNNEI. CDR3 nucleotides: TGTGCCAGGAGGGGGACAGGAAACACCATATATTTT. Protein: CARRGTGNTIYF.

On this clonotype: The junction differs from germline at one of its ends, possibly a read error. The CDR3 DNA reads as TGTGCCAACAGTGAAAAATATACGCAGTATTTT. It translates to CANSEKYTQYF. The V gene is TRBV2, the J gene TRBJ2-3, with unresolved D. This CDR3 has 11 residues. CDR1 is SNHLY and CDR2 is FYNNEI in the germline V gene.

The gene calls are TRBV20-1 and TRBJ2-5; TRBD1 aligns across 9 bases. J lost 11 bases, V lost 6 bases, and 13 bases had no gene match. CDR3 length equals 13 residues. Germline lookup yields CDR1 DFQATT and CDR2 SNEGSKA (reference sequence). Here the CDR3 DNA reads TGCAGTGCGGGGACAGGGAATTACAATGAGCAGTACTTC. This encodes CSAGTGNYNEQYF.